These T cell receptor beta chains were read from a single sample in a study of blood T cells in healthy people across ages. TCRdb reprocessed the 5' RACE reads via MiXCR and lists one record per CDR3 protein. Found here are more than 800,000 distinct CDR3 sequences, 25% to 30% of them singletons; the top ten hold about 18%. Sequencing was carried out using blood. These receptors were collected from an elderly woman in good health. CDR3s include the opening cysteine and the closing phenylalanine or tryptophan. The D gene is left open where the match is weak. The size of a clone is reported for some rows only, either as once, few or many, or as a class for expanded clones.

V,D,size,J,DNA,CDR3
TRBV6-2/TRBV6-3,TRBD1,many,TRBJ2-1,TGTGCCAGCAGTTCCGCGGACAGGGGACATACGTTCTTC,CASSSADRGHTFF
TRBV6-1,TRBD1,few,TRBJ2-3,TGTGCCAGCAGTGCATACAGGGGGCAGGTAGATACGCAGTATTTT,CASSAYRGQVDTQYF
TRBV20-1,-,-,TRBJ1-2,TGCAGTGCTAGTATAGGCAGGCCGACCCCAAACCATGGCTACACCTTC,CSASIGRPTPNHGYTF
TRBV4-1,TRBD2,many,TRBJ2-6,TGCGCCAGCAGCCAAGATGGCGGGGGGGCTGGGGCCAACGTCCTGACTTTC,CASSQDGGGAGANVLTF
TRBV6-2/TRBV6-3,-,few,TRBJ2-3,TGTGCCAGCAGTTACTTCCTAATAACAGATACGCAGTATTTT,CASSYFLITDTQYF
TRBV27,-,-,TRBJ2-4,TGTGCCAACAGTTTCCTAGCCAAAAACATTCAGTACTTC,CANSFLAKNIQYF
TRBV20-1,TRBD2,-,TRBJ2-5,TGCAGTGCCAGTGCGGGGGGCCAAGAGACCCAGTACTTC,CSASAGGQETQYF
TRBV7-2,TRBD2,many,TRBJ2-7,TGTGCCAGCAGCTTAGGGTTAGCGGGCCAAGGTTTCTACGAGCAGTACTTC,CASSLGLAGQGFYEQYF
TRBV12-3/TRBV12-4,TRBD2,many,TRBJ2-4,TGTGCCAGCGCGGGGGGGGCCAAAAACATTCAGTACTTC,CASAGGAKNIQYF
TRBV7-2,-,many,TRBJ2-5,TGTGCCAGCAGCCCCCGGACCAGTCGTGGGGAGACCCAGTACTTC,CASSPRTSRGETQYF
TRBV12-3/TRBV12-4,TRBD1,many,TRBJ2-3,TGTGCCAGCAGTGACCCCGGGACAGGGCTCACAGATACGCAGTATTTT,CASSDPGTGLTDTQYF
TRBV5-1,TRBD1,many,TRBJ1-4,TGCGCCAGCCGCCCCTGGACAGGGAGAGGGGGCGCTGAGGAAAAACTGTTTTTT,CASRPWTGRGGAEEKLFF
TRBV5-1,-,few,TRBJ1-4,TGCGCCAGCAGCGGATACTCAGGGGTCCCTAATGAAAAACTGTTTTTT,CASSGYSGVPNEKLFF
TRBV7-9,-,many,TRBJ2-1,TGTGCCAGCAGCTTATGGGGCAAGACAGGGTTCTTC,CASSLWGKTGFF
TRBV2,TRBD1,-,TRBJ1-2,TGTGCCAGCAGTGATACGCGACAGGGATATGGCTACACCTTC,CASSDTRQGYGYTF
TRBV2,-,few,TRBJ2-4,TGTGCCAGCAGTGCAGACAGGAGAGCCAAAAACATTCAGTACTTC,CASSADRRAKNIQYF
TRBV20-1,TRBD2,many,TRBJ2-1,TGCAGTGCTACTAGCGGGAGATACAATGAGCAGTTCTTC,CSATSGRYNEQFF
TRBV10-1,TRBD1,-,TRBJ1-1,TGCGCCAGCAGTGCTCAGGGGGCTGGGAACACTGAAGCTTTCTTT,CASSAQGAGNTEAFF
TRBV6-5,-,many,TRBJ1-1,TGTGCCAGCAGCCAATGGGGGCGGAAGAACACTGAAGCTTTCTTT,CASSQWGRKNTEAFF
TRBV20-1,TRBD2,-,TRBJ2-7,TGCAGTGCTAGAGATCTAGCGGGGAGCTCCCACGAGCAGTACTTC,CSARDLAGSSHEQYF
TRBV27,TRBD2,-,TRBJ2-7,TGTGCCAGCAGTTCCGCCACTAGCGGGGGAACCGAGCAGGACTTC,CASSSATSGGTEQDF
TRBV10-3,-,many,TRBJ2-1,TGTGCCATCAGTGGGGCTAGTAGACGCTCCTACAATGAGCAGTTCTTC,CAISGASRRSYNEQFF
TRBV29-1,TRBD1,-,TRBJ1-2,TGCAGCGTTGGAGATGACAGGGAAGGCCACACCTTC,CSVGDDREGHTF
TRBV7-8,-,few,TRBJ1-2,TGTGCCAGCAGCTTAAATAGGGCTAGGGGCTATGGCTACACCTTC,CASSLNRARGYGYTF
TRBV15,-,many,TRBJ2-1,TGTGCCACCAGAGGCGGGGTAACCGACTACAATGAGCAGTTCTTC,CATRGGVTDYNEQFF
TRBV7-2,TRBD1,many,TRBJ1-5,TGTGCCAGCAGCTCCGAACTAGGAAAAGGGGGCATGGTGCGTCAGCCCCAGCATTTT,CASSSELGKGGMVRQPQHF
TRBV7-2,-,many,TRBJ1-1,TGTGCCAGCAGCTTAGTCTCGAGCGGGGGGCGGACTGAAGCTTTCTTT,CASSLVSSGGRTEAFF